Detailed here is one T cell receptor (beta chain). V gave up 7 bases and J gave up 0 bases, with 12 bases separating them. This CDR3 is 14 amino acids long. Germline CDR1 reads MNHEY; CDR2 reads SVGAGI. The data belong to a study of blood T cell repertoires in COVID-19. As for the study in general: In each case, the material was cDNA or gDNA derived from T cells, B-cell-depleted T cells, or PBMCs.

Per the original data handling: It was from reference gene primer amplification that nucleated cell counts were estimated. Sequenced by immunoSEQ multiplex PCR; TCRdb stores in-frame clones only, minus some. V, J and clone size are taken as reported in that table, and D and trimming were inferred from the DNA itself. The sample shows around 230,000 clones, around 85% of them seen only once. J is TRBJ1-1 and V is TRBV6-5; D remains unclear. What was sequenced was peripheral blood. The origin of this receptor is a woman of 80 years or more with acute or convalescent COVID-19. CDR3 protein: CASTSGILNTEAFF. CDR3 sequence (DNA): TGTGCCAGCACCTCAGGAATTTTGAACACTGAAGCTTTCTTT.